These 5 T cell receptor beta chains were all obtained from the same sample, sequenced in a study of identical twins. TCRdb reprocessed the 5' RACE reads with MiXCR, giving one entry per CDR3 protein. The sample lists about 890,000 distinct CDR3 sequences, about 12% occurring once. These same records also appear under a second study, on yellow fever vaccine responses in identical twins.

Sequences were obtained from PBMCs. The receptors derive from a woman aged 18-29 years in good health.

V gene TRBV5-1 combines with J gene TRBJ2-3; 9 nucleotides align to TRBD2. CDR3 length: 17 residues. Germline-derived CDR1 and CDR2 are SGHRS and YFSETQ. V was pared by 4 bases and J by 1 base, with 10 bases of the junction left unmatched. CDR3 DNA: TGCGCCAGCAGCGCGTACCTAGAGCGGGGGGGCACAGATACGCAGTATTTT. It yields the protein CASSAYLERGGTDTQYF. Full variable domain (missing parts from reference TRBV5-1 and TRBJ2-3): KAGVTQTPRYLIKTRGQQVTLSCSPISGHRSVSWYQQTPGQGLQFLFEYFSETQRNKGNFPGRFSGRQFSNSRSEMNVSTLELGDSALYLCASSAYLERGGTDTQYFGPGTRLTVL.

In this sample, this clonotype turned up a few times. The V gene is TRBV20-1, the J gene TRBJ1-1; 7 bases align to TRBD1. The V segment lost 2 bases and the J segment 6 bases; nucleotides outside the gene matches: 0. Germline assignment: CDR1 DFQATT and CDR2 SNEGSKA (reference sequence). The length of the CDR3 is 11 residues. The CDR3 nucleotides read TGCAGTGCTAGAACAGGGGCTGAAGCTTTCTTT. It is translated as CSARTGAEAFF.

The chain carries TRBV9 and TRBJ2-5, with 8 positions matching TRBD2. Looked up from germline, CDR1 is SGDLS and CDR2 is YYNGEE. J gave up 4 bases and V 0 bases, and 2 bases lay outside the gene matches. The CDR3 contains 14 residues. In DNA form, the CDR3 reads TGTGCCAGCAGCGTAGGACTAGCGATAGAGACCCAGTACTTC. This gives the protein CASSVGLAIETQYF.

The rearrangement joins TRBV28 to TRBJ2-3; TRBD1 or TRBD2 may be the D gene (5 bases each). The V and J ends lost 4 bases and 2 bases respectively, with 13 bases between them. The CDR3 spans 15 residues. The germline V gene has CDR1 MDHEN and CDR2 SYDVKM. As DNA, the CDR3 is TGTGCCAGCAGTTCAAACGGGGCAGCCACAGATACGCAGTATTTT. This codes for CASSSNGAATDTQYF.

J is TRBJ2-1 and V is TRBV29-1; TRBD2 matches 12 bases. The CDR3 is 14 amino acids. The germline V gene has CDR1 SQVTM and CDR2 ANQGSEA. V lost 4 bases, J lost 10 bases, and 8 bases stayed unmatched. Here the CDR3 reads CSVGVGLAGAEQFF. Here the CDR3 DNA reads TGCAGCGTTGGGGTGGGACTAGCGGGTGCGGAGCAGTTCTTC.